This T cell receptor (beta chain) was profiled in a study of T cells in Graves' hyperthyroidism and ophthalmopathy. This CDR3 comprises 17 residues. Unmatched junction bases numbered 9, after V lost 6 bases and J lost 2 bases. RNA transcripts yielded amplified TCR beta CDR3 regions. The HTBI primer set was used in a first-round RT-PCR of the TCR CDR3. In TCRdb, the multiplex PCR reads were re-called with MiXCR into one record per CDR3 protein. The repertoire consists of some 250,000 distinct CDR3 sequences, with 12% to 15% occurring once and the leading ten covering roughly 30%. This clonotype was counted ten times or more.

The sample consisted of blood. The chain has TRBV12-3 or TRBV12-4 and TRBJ2-7, with 14 nucleotides matching TRBD2. The receptor was isolated from a woman in her 50s with Graves' hyperthyroidism that later progressed to Graves' ophthalmopathy. The CDR3 nucleotides are TGTGCCAGCAGCCCCGGGACTAGCGGGAGAATGCCCTACGAGCAGTACTTC. Translated: CASSPGTSGRMPYEQYF.